Presented here are 5 T cell receptor beta chains from one specimen sequenced in a study of blood T cell repertoires in COVID-19. Assay used: immunoSEQ multiplex PCR; TCRdb lists only in-frame clones, some missing. This sample has some 260,000 clones, with around 90% found just once. Specimen: peripheral blood. The origin of the receptors is a woman in her 30s with acute or convalescent COVID-19.

J is TRBJ2-7 and V is TRBV20-1, with a tentative D call TRBD1 (6 bases). CDR1 is DFQATT and CDR2 is SNEGSKA in the germline V gene (reference sequence). The germline V and J ends were trimmed by 3 bases and 0 bases, with 12 bases remaining between them. The CDR3 is 14 amino acids. The CDR3 nucleotides are TGCAGTGCTAGTTTTAGACAGGCCTCCTACGAGCAGTACTTC. Translated, it gives CSASFRQASYEQYF.

The chain combines TRBV12-3 or TRBV12-4 with TRBJ1-2, with D possibly TRBD1 on 6 matching bases. The V end lost 6 bases, the J end lost 2 bases, and 10 bases lay between the germline ends. The CDR3 spans 13 residues. The CDR3 protein is CASSLDRNYGYTF. In nucleotides, the CDR3 is TGTGCCAGCAGCCTCGACAGGAACTATGGCTACACCTTC.

The chain joins TRBV19 to TRBJ2-3, with a possible D match to TRBD2 (5 bases). V was cut by 2 bases and J by 3 bases, with 12 bases left in between. Germline V gene data show CDR1 as LNHDA and CDR2 as SQIVND (reference sequence). This CDR3 is 15 amino acids long. The chain's CDR3 is CASSIPLPGTDTQYF. CDR3 nucleotides: TGTGCCAGTAGTATACCCTTACCGGGGACAGATACGCAGTATTTT.

The gene calls are TRBV18 and TRBJ2-5; 9 bases match TRBD1. The CDR3 has 15 amino acids. V lost 3 bases and J lost 5; bases outside the gene matches: 7. From germline, CDR1 is KGHSH and CDR2 LQKENI. Here the CDR3 reads CASSPPGTGSETQYF. The CDR3 region has the DNA TGTGCCAGCTCACCCCCCGGGACAGGGAGTGAGACCCAGTACTTC.

The chain joins TRBV5-6 to TRBJ1-3, with TRBD1 matching over 8 bases. Germline V lookup: CDR1 SGHDT, CDR2 YYEEEE. CDR3 size: 17 residues. Trimming took 6 bases from V and 0 from J; bases not matched to a gene: 11. CDR3 in amino acids: CASTPRTGRNSGNTIYF. DNA of the CDR3: TGTGCCAGCACCCCCCGGACAGGGCGCAACTCTGGAAACACCATATATTTT.